Here is one T cell receptor (beta chain) with its context. The antigen is undetermined. Sequencing was at deep level. TCRdb's table, derived via immunoSEQ multiplex PCR, lists solely in-frame clones and lacks some. The table records about 800,000 clones, around 96% of them present only once. The data are from a study of shared clonotypes between healthy human individuals. The naive CD8 population came from CD45RO-negative cells selected for CCR7, without terminally differentiated effector memory CD45RA+ cells. Study observations and caveats: Clonotypes that were shared across four donors made up approximately 5% of naive CD4 clonotypes. What naive subsets generally showed was a larger estimated richness than memory subsets showed. Few donors restricted represented genetic and exposure-history diversity.

This TCR came from a man aged 25-45 years in good health. The sample taken for sequencing was naive CD8+ T cells sorted from blood.

CDR3 DNA: TGTGCCAGCTCACCAACGGACAGAAGGTACGAGCAGTACTTC. It yields the protein CASSPTDRRYEQYF. The chain combines TRBV18 with TRBJ2-7, with a possible D match to TRBD1 (6 bases). The CDR3 spans 14 residues. The germline V and J ends were trimmed by 2 bases and 4 bases, with 12 bases remaining between them. CDR1 is KGHSH and CDR2 is LQKENI in the germline V gene.